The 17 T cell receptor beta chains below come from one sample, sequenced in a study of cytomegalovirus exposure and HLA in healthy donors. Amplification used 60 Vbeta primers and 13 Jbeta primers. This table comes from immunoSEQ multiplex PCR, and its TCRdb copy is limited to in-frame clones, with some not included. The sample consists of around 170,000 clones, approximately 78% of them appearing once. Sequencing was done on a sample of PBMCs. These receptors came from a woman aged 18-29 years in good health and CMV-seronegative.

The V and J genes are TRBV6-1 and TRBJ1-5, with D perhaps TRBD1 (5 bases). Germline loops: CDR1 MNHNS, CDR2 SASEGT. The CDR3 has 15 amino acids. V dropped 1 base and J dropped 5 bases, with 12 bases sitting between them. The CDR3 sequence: CASSEVGRGDQPQHF. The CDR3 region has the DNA TGTGCCAGCAGTGAAGTCGGGCGGGGGGATCAGCCCCAGCATTTT.

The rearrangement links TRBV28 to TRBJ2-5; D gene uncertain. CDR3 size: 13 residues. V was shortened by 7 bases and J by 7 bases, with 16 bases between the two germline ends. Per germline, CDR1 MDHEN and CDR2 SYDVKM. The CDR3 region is CASKNGVFGTQYF. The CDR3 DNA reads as TGTGCCAGCAAGAATGGAGTATTTGGGACCCAGTACTTC.

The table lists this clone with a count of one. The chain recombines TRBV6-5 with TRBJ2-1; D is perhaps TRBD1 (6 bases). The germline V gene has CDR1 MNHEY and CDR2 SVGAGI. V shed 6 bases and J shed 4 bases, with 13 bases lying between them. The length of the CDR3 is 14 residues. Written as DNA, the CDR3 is TGTGCCAGCAGATCCGGGACACTATACAATGAGCAGTTCTTC. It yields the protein CASRSGTLYNEQFF.

The CDR3 nucleotides are TGCGCCAGCAGCCCAGGGGGCGCGGATGAAAAACTGTTTTTT. This encodes CASSPGGADEKLFF. This rearrangement joins TRBV5-1 to TRBJ1-4, with 8 bases aligning to TRBD1. Looked up from germline, CDR1 is SGHRS and CDR2 is YFSETQ. The CDR3 spans 14 residues. Trimming at V came to 4 bases and at J to 6 bases, leaving 5 bases not matched to a gene.

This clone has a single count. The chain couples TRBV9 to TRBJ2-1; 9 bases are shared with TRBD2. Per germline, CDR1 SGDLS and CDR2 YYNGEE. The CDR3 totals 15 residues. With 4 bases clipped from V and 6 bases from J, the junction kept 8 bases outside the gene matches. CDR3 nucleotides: TGTGCCAGCAGCCCAGTAGGGCGGGGGGGCAATGAGCAGTTCTTC. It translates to CASSPVGRGGNEQFF.

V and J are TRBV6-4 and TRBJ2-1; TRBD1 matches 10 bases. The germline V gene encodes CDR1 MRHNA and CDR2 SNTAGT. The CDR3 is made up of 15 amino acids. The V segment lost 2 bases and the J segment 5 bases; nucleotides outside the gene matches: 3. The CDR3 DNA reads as TGTGCCAGCAGTGACGCGGGACAGGGGCACAATGAGCAGTTCTTC. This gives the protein CASSDAGQGHNEQFF.

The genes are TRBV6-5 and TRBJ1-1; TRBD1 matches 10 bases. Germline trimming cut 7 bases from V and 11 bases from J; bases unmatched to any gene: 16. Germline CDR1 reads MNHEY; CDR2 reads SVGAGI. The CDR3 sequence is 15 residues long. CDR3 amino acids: CASTTPGQGLVGAFF. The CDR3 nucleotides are TGTGCCAGCACCACACCGGGACAGGGGTTGGTTGGGGCTTTCTTT.

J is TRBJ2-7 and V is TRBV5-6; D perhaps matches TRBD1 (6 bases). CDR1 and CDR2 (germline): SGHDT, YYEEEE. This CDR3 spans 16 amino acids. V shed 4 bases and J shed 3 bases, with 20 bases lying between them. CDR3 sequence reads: CASSRNDRFASYEQYF. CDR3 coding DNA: TGTGCCAGCAGCCGGAATGACAGGTTCGCGAGCTACGAGCAGTACTTC.

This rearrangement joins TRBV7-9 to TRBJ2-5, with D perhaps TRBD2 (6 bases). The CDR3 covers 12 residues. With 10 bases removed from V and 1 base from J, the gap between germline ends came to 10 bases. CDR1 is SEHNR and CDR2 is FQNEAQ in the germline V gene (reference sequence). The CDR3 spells CATWDFQETQYF. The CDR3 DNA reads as TGTGCCACCTGGGACTTCCAAGAGACCCAGTACTTC.

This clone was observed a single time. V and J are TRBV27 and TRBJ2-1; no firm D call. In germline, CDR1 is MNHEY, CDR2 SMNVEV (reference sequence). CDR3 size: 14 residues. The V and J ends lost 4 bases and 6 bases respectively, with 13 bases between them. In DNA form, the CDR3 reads TGTGCCAGCAGTTGGGCTGGCGTAGGCAATGAGCAGTTCTTC. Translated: CASSWAGVGNEQFF.

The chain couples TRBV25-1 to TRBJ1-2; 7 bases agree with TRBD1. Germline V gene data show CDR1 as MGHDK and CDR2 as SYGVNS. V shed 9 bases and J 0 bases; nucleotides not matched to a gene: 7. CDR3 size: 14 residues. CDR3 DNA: TGTGCCAGGGAACAGGGGAACGCTAACTATGGCTACACCTTC. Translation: CAREQGNANYGYTF.

The CDR3 DNA sequence: TGTGCCAGCAGCCCCAGCCCGGGACTAGAAGCTTTCACAGATACGCAGTATTTT. Translated: CASSPSPGLEAFTDTQYF. The V call is TRBV7-9, the J call TRBJ2-3; TRBD2 aligns across 8 bases. J lost 2 bases, V lost 5 bases, and 15 bases had no gene match. CDR1 and CDR2 (germline): SEHNR, FQNEAQ (reference sequence). The CDR3 runs to 18 residues.

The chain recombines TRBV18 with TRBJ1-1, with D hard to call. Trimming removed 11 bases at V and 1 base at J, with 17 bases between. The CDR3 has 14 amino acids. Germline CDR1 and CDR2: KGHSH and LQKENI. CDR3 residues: CAACAQVGNTEAFF. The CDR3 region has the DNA TGTGCCGCGTGCGCTCAGGTGGGGAACACTGAAGCTTTCTTT.

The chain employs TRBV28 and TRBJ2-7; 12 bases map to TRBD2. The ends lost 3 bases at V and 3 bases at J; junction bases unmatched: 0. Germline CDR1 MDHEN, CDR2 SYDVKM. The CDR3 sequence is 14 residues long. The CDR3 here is CASSLTSGSYEQYF. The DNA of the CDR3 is TGTGCCAGCAGTTTGACTAGCGGGAGCTACGAGCAGTACTTC.

DNA of the CDR3: TGTGCCAGCAGCGTAGTTTCTGATGAAAAACTGTTTTTT. The encoded protein is CASSVVSDEKLFF. This chain links TRBV9 with TRBJ1-4; D remains unclear. The CDR3 consists of 13 residues. CDR1 and CDR2 from the germline V gene are SGDLS and YYNGEE. V shed 0 bases and J shed 6 bases, with 6 bases lying between them.

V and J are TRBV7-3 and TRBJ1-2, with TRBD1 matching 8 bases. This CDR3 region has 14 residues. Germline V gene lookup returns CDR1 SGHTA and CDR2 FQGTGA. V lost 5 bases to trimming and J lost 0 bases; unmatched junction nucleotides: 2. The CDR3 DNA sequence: TGTGCCAGCAGCCCACAGGGGGCTAACTATGGCTACACCTTC. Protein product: CASSPQGANYGYTF. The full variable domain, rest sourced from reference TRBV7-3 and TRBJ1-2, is GAGVSQTPSNKVTEKGKYVELRCDPISGHTALYWYRQSLGQGPEFLIYFQGTGAADDSGLPNDRFFAVRPEGSVSTLKIQRTERGDSAVYLCASSPQGANYGYTFGSGTRLTVV.

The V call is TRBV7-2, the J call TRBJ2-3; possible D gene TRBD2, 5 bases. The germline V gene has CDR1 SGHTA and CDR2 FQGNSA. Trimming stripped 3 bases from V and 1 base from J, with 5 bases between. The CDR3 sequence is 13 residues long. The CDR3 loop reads CASSFGGTDTQYF. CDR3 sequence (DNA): TGTGCCAGCAGCTTCGGGGGCACAGATACGCAGTATTTT.